A selection of T cell receptor beta chains follows, all from one sample in a study of regulatory T cells in long-lasting Graves disease. TCRdb re-derived calls from the multiplex PCR reads in MiXCR, one entry per CDR3 protein. This table holds about 440,000 distinct CDR3 sequences, about a sixth found once. This sample also belongs to another study, concerning T cells in Graves' hyperthyroidism and ophthalmopathy.

The sequenced sample was peripheral blood mononuclear cells (PBMCs), obtained at new diagnosis, from a patient treated with antithyroid drugs. All receptors come from a woman aged 30 to 39 with Graves disease. Both conserved end residues are trimmed from each CDR3. The D gene is left open where the match is weak.

v_call	d_call	j_call	cdr3_aa
TRBV9	TRBD2	TRBJ2-1	ASSASGAPYNEQF
TRBV9	NA	TRBJ1-3	ASSVEVPTAGNTIY
TRBV7-9	NA	TRBJ2-7	ASSQYRDTYEQY
TRBV7-2	TRBD2	TRBJ2-3	ASSFGLETDTQY
TRBV6-1	NA	TRBJ1-1	ASISIGGMNTEAF
TRBV20-1	TRBD1	TRBJ1-4	SATTSGTGGEKLF
TRBV28	NA	TRBJ1-4	ASRIPGRANEKLF
TRBV12-3/TRBV12-4	NA	TRBJ2-1	ASSFTPSDNEQF
TRBV2	NA	TRBJ2-3	AGAGGGGLASTDTQY
TRBV6-5	NA	TRBJ2-1	ASSYTPLRVVRDEQF
TRBV19	TRBD1	TRBJ1-5	ASSQLRTGNNQPQH
TRBV18	NA	TRBJ1-4	ASSPGAQTEKLF
TRBV7-7	NA	TRBJ2-1	ASSLGPVDNEQF
TRBV6-5	TRBD2	TRBJ2-1	ASSYVSGSLNEQF
TRBV6-1	NA	TRBJ2-1	ASSTGNNEQF
TRBV6-2/TRBV6-3	NA	TRBJ1-2	ASSDRLSNYGYT